These T cell receptor beta chains were read from a single sample in a study of T-cell reconstitution after alpha-beta-depleted transplantation in children. TCRdb fed the PCR reads into MiXCR, producing one record per CDR3 protein. The sample holds almost 400,000 distinct CDR3 sequences, 20% seen once. The sequenced sample was PBMCs from the stem cell graft donor, obtained from the stem cell graft. The receptors originated from a human donor who donated a stem cell graft to a child with acute myeloid leukemia. Both conserved end residues are part of each CDR3. A D gene is named only where the DNA matches it firmly. Only part of the rows carry a size: once, few, many, or a class if the clone is expanded.

>12|TRBD2|TRBJ2-7|TRBV28|.
CASSFGTTEQYF
TGTGCCAGCAGTTTTGGGACTACTGAGCAGTACTTC
>15|TRBD1|TRBJ1-1|TRBV5-1|few
CASQQGAPPDTEAFF
TGCGCCAGCCAACAGGGGGCTCCCCCGGACACTGAAGCTTTCTTT
>15|.|TRBJ1-5|TRBV20-1|few
CSARDGGLAHQPQHF
TGCAGTGCTAGAGATGGAGGGTTGGCGCATCAGCCCCAGCATTTT
>14|.|TRBJ2-1|TRBV12-3/TRBV12-4|once
CASTTDRAGNEQFF
TGTGCCAGCACAACTGACCGCGCCGGCAATGAGCAGTTCTTC
>15|.|TRBJ1-4|TRBV20-1|many
CSARQTGRSNEKLFF
TGCAGTGCTAGACAAACAGGGCGGTCTAATGAAAAACTGTTTTTT
>17|TRBD2|TRBJ2-5|TRBV7-8|many
CASSLVASASGGGTQYF
TGTGCCAGCAGCTTAGTAGCTTCGGCTAGCGGAGGAGGGACCCAGTACTTC
>13|TRBD1|TRBJ2-7|TRBV10-3|many
CAISGTGGNEQYF
TGTGCCATCAGCGGGACAGGGGGAAACGAGCAGTACTTC
>15|.|TRBJ1-2|TRBV29-1|once
CSVDPPGQLKGGYTF
TGCAGCGTTGATCCCCCGGGACAACTAAAAGGCGGCTACACCTTC
>15|.|TRBJ2-2|TRBV7-2|.
CASSLQTGSSGELFF
TGTGCCAGCAGCTTACAAACCGGGAGTTCCGGGGAGCTGTTTTTT
>13|.|TRBJ2-1|TRBV28|few
CASSLGQPNEQFF
TGTGCCAGCAGTTTAGGCCAGCCCAATGAGCAGTTCTTC
>17|.|TRBJ2-3|TRBV12-3/TRBV12-4|few
CASSSPPSPSFTDTQYF
TGTGCCAGCAGCTCCCCTCCTAGTCCCTCCTTCACAGATACGCAGTATTTT
>16|.|TRBJ2-1|TRBV13|once
CASSPRGGNLYNEQFF
TGTGCCAGCAGCCCGCGGGGCGGGAACCTCTACAATGAGCAGTTCTTC
>17|TRBD2|TRBJ2-2|TRBV7-9|.
CASRGGSGSLNTGELFF
TGTGCCAGCAGAGGAGGAAGCGGGAGTTTAAACACCGGGGAGCTGTTTTTT
>18|TRBD2|TRBJ2-1|TRBV20-1|few
CSASGVAGGVSSYNEQFF
TGCAGTGCTAGTGGGGTAGCGGGAGGAGTTTCCTCCTACAATGAGCAGTTCTTC
>13|.|TRBJ2-1|TRBV25-1|.
CASMGDRGHEQFF
TGTGCCAGCATGGGGGACCGAGGCCATGAGCAGTTCTTC
>12|TRBD1|TRBJ2-7|TRBV20-1|many
CSVPGQLYEQYF
TGCAGTGTTCCGGGACAGCTCTACGAGCAGTACTTC
>14|TRBD1|TRBJ1-5|TRBV20-1|few
CSAFPGTANQPQHF
TGCAGTGCCTTTCCCGGGACAGCTAATCAGCCCCAGCATTTT
>14|.|TRBJ2-6|TRBV20-1|many
CSAPGDSGANVLTF
TGCAGTGCTCCCGGGGACTCTGGGGCCAACGTCCTGACTTTC
>14|TRBD1|TRBJ2-7|TRBV4-2|many
CASSQQGETYEQYF
TGTGCCAGCAGCCAACAGGGGGAGACCTACGAGCAGTACTTC
>14|.|TRBJ1-4|TRBV3-1|many
CASSQGPRNEKLFF
TGTGCCAGCAGCCAGGGACCGCGGAATGAAAAACTGTTTTTT
>16|TRBD1|TRBJ2-6|TRBV5-5|few
CASSLQGASGANVLTF
TGTGCCAGCAGCTTACAGGGGGCCTCTGGGGCCAACGTCCTGACTTTC
>12|.|TRBJ2-7|TRBV28|few
CASSSYPREQYF
TGTGCCAGCAGTTCGTACCCCCGCGAACAGTACTTC
>13|.|TRBJ2-7|TRBV20-1|.
CSARDSDSYEQYF
TGCAGTGCTAGAGATTCGGACTCCTACGAGCAGTACTTC
>13|TRBD2|TRBJ2-1|TRBV12-3/TRBV12-4|many
CASSDLAGDWRFF
TGTGCCAGCAGTGATCTAGCGGGAGACTGGCGGTTCTTC
>10|.|TRBJ1-2|TRBV29-1|.
CSVGGGGYTF
TGCAGCGTTGGCGGGGGCGGCTACACCTTC